The TCR beta chain described here comes from a study of OX40 agonist ivuxolimab in advanced cancers. The wider study: The study gave patients intravenous ivuxolimab at 0.01 to 10 mg/kg every 2 weeks. Whole-study results and caveats: The investigators did not determine what antigen specificity the expanded peripheral T cells had.

V gave up 3 bases and J gave up 3 bases, with 11 bases separating them. CDR3 length equals 13 residues. The V gene's germline CDR1 is SQVTM and CDR2 ANQGSEA. Profiled with immunoSEQ multiplex PCR; TCRdb holds only in-frame clones, not every one. The table lists 70,000 to 95,000 clones, roughly 91% of them singletons. On this clone itself: Its antigen remains unknown.

Specimen: CD4+ or CD8+ T cells sorted from blood, collected in a trial of the OX40 agonist ivuxolimab. The chain couples TRBV29-1 to TRBJ1-2, with D unclear. The TCR was taken from an adult with an advanced solid tumor such as melanoma, head and neck, liver or kidney cancer. The DNA for the CDR3 is TGCAGCGTTGATGAAGGGAGGGACTATGGCTACACCTTC. This gives the protein CSVDEGRDYGYTF.